The 2 T cell receptor beta chains presented below share a single source sample, sequenced in a study of vaccination effects on CD4 cells after COVID-19. CD4+ T cell isolation took place after 10 days of culture. Profiled with immunoSEQ multiplex PCR; TCRdb holds only in-frame clones, not every one. The sample contains 40,000 or so clones, 82% of which appear only once. These TCRs' antigens remain unknown. Sample: CD4+ T cells from PBMCs cultured without peptide, taken before COVID-19 vaccination. These receptors came from a human donor who received a COVID-19 vaccine.

The rearrangement uses TRBV6-4 and TRBJ1-2; D not resolved. CDR1 is MRHNA, CDR2 SNTAGT, per germline. CDR3 size: 17 residues. The V and J ends lost 1 base and 4 bases respectively, with 19 bases between them. The CDR3, as DNA: TGTGCCAGCAGTGACTTCCCAAACAGTGGAGCACTCTATGGCTACACCTTC. It specifies CASSDFPNSGALYGYTF.

This clone was seen more than once but under ten times. The chain links TRBV7-9 to TRBJ2-2, with TRBD2 matching 8 bases. Trimming took 5 bases from V and 6 from J; bases not matched to a gene: 11. This CDR3 region has 16 residues. From germline, CDR1 is SEHNR and CDR2 FQNEAQ (reference sequence). Here the CDR3 reads CASSRLALFLAGELFF. The CDR3 DNA reads TGTGCCAGCAGCAGACTAGCGTTATTTTTGGCCGGGGAGCTGTTTTTT.